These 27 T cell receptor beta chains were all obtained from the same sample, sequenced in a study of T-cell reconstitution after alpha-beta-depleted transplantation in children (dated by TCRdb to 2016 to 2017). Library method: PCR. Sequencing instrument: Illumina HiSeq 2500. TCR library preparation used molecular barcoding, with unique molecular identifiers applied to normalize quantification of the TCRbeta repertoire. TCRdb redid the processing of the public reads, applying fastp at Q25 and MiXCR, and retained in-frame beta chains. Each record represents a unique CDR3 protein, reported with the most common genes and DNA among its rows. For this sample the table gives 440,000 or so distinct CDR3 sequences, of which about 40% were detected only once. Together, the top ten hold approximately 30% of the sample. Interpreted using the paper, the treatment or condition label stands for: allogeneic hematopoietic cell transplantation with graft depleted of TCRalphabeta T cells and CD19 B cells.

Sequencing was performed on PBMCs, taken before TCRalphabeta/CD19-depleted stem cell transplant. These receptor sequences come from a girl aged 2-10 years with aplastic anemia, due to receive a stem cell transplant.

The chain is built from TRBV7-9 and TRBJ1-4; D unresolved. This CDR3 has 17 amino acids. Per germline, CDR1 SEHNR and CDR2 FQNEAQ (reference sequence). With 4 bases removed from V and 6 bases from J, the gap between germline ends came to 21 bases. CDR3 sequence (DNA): TGTGCCAGCAGCTCGCACTTTCCCGGGTATGGGGATGAAAAACTGTTTTTT. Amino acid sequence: CASSSHFPGYGDEKLFF.

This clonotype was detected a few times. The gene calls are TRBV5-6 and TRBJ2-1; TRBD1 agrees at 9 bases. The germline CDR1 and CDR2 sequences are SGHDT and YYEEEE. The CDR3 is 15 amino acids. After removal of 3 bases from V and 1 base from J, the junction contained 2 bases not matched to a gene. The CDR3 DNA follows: TGTGCCAGCAGCTGGACAGGGGCGTCCTACAATGAGCAGTTCTTC. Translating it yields CASSWTGASYNEQFF.

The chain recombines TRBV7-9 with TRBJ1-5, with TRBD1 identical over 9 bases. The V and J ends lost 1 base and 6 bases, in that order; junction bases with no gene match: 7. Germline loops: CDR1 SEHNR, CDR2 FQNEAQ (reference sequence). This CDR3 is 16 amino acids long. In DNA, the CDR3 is TGTGCCAGCAGCTTAGGGACACAGGGGGCAAGTCAGCCCCAGCATTTT. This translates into CASSLGTQGASQPQHF. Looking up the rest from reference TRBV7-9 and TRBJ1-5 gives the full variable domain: DTGVSQNPRHKITKRGQNVTFRCDPISEHNRLYWYRQTLGQGPEFLTYFQNEAQLEKSRLLSDRFSAERPKGSFSTLEIQRTEQGDSAMYLCASSLGTQGASQPQHFGDGTRLSIL.

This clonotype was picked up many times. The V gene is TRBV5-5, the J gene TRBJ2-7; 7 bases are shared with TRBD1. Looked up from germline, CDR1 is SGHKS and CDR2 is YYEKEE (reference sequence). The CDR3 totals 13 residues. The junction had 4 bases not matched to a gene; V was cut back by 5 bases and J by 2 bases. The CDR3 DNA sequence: TGTGCCAGCAGTAAGCAGGGGGCCTACGAGCAGTACTTC. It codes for CASSKQGAYEQYF.

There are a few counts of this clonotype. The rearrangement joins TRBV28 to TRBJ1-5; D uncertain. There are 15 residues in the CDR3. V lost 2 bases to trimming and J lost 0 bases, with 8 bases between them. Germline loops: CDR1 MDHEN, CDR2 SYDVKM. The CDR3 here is CASSLPGYSNQPQHF. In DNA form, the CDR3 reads TGTGCCAGCAGTTTACCAGGTTATAGCAATCAGCCCCAGCATTTT.

Written as DNA, the CDR3 is TGTGCCAGCAGCTTAGGAGCGGGGTTAGGATCACCCCTCCACTTT. Amino acids: CASSLGAGLGSPLHF. The V call is TRBV7-9, the J call TRBJ1-6; no firm D call. This CDR3 is built from 15 residues. Trimming stripped 1 base from V and 10 bases from J, with 14 bases between. CDR1 and CDR2 from the germline V gene are SEHNR and FQNEAQ (reference sequence).

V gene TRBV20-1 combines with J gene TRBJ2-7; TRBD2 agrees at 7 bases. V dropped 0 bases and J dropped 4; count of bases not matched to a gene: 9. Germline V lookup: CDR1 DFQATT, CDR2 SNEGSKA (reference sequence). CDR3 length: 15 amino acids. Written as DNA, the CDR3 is TGCAGTGCTAGAGATGGCTACAGCGGGATATACGAGCAGTACTTC. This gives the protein CSARDGYSGIYEQYF.

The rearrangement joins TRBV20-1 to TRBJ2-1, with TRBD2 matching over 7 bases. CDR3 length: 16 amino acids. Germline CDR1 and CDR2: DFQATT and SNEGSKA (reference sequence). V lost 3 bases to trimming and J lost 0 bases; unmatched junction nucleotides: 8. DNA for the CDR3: TGCAGTGCTAGGGTATACCTAGCGGTCTCCTACAATGAGCAGTTCTTC. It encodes CSARVYLAVSYNEQFF.

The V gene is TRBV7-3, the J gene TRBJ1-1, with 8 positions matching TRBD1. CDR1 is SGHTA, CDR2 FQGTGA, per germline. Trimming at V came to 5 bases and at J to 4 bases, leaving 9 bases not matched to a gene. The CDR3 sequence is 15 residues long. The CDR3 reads CASSKNRGDPTEAFF. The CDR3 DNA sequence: TGTGCCAGCAGCAAAAACAGGGGGGACCCCACTGAAGCTTTCTTT. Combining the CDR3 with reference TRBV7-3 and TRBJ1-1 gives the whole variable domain GAGVSQTPSNKVTEKGKYVELRCDPISGHTALYWYRQSLGQGPEFLIYFQGTGAADDSGLPNDRFFAVRPEGSVSTLKIQRTERGDSAVYLCASSKNRGDPTEAFFGQGTRLTVV.

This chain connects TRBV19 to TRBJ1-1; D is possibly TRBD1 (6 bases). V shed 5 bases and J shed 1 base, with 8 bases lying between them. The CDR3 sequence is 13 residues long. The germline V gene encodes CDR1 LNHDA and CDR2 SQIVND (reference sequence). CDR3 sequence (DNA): TGTGCCAGTAGTGGACAGACGAACACTGAAGCTTTCTTT. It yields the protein CASSGQTNTEAFF.

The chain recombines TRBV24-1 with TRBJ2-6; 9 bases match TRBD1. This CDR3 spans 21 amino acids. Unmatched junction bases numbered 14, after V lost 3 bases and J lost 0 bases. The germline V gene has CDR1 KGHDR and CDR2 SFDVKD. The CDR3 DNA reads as TGTGCCACCAGTGATCCCCGGGACAGGGTTCAAATCAACTCTGGGGCCAACGTCCTGACTTTC. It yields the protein CATSDPRDRVQINSGANVLTF.

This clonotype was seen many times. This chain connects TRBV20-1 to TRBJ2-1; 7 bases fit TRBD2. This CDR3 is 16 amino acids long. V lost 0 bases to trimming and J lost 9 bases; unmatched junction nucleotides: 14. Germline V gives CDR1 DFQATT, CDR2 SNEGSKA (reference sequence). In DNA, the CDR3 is TGCAGTGCTAGAGACCTTCGCGGGAGCTGGGAAAGTGAGCAGTTCTTC. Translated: CSARDLRGSWESEQFF.

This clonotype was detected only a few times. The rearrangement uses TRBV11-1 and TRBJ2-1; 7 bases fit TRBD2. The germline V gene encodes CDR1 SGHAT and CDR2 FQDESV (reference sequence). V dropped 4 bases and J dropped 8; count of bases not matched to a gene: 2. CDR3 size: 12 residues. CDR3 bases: TGTGCCAGCAGCTCGGGAGGCGATGAGCAGTTCTTC. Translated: CASSSGGDEQFF.

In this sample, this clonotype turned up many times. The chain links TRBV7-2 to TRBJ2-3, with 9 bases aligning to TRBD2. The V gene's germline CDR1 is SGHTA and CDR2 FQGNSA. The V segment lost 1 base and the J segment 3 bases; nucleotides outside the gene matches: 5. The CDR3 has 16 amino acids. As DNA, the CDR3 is TGTGCCAGCAGCTTAGTTGCGGCGGGAGGGACAGATACGCAGTATTTT. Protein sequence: CASSLVAAGGTDTQYF.

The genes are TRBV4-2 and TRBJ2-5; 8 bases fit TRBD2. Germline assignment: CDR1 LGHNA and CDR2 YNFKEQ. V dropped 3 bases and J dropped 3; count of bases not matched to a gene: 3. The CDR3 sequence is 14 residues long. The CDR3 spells CASSQGTSKETQYF. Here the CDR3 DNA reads TGTGCCAGCAGCCAGGGGACTAGTAAAGAGACCCAGTACTTC.

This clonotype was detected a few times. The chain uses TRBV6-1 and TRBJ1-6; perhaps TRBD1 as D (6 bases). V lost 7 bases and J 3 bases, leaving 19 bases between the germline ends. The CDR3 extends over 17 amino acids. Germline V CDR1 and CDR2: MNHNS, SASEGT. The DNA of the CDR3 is TGTGCCAGCACTAGATGGGGGGCAGGGAACTATAATTCACCCCTCCACTTT. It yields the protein CASTRWGAGNYNSPLHF.

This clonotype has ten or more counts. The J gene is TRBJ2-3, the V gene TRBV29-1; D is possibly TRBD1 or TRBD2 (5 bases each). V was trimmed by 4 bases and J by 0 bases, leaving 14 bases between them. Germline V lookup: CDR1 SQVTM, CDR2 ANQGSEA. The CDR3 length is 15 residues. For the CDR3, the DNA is TGCAGCGTTGGGGGCGAGCGGTCCAGCACAGATACGCAGTATTTT. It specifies CSVGGERSSTDTQYF.

The CDR3 region has the DNA TGTGCCAGCAGTCCCTACCCCATGAGGGGGGCAAACACTGAAGCTTTCTTT. This translates into CASSPYPMRGANTEAFF. The genes are TRBV6-1 and TRBJ1-1, with a possible D match to TRBD1 (6 bases). V was cut by 5 bases and J by 2 bases, with 21 bases left in between. The CDR3 is 17 residues long. CDR1 is MNHNS, CDR2 SASEGT, per germline.

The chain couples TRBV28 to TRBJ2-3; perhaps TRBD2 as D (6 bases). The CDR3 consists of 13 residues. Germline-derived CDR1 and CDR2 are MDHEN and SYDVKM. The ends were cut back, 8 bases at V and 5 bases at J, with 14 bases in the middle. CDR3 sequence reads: CASRDSGRDTQYF. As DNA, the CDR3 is TGTGCCAGCCGGGACTCCGGCCGAGATACGCAGTATTTT.

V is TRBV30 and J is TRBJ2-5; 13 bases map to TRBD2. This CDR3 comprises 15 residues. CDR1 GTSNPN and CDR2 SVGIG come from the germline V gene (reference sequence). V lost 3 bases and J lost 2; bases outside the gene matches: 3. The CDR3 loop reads CAWRRLAGGQETQYF. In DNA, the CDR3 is TGTGCCTGGAGGCGACTAGCGGGAGGTCAAGAGACCCAGTACTTC. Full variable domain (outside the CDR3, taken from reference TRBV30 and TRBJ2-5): SQTIHQWPATLVQPVGSPLSLECTVEGTSNPNLYWYRQAAGRGLQLLFYSVGIGQISSEVPQNLSASRPQDRQFILSSKKLLLSDSGFYLCAWRRLAGGQETQYFGPGTRLLVL.

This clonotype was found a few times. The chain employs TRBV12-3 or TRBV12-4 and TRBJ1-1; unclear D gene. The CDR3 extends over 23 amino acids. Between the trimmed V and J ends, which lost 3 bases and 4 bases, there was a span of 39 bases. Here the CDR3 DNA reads TGTGCCAGCAGTTTTCCCCCCTTAGAACTACCTTCGAGGACGACAAATCTGGGCACTGAAGCTTTCTTT. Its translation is CASSFPPLELPSRTTNLGTEAFF.

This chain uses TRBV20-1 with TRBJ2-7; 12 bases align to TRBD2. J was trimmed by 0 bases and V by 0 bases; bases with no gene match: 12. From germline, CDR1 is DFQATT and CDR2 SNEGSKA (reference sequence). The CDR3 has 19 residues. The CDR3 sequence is CSARDLGGLAGGSSYEQYF. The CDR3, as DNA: TGCAGTGCTAGAGATCTCGGAGGCCTAGCGGGAGGGAGCTCCTACGAGCAGTACTTC.

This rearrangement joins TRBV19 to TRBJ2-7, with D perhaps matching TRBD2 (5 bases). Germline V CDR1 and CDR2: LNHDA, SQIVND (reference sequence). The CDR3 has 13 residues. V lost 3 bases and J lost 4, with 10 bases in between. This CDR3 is CASSIGRRYEQYF. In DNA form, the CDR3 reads TGTGCCAGTAGTATCGGGCGGAGGTACGAGCAGTACTTC.

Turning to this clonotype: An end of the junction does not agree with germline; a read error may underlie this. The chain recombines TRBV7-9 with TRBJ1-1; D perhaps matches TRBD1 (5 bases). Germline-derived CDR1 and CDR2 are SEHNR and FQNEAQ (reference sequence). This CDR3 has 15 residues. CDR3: CSSSLVGEGNTEAFF. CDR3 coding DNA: TGTTCCAGCAGCTTAGTAGGGGAGGGAAACACTGAAGCTTTCTTT.

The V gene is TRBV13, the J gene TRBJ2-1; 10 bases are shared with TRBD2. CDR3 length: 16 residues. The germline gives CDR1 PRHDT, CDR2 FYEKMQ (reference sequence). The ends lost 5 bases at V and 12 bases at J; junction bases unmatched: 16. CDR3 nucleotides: TGTGCCAGCAGCCCCCGGACTAGCGGAAGATACCATGGGCAGTTCTTC. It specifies CASSPRTSGRYHGQFF.

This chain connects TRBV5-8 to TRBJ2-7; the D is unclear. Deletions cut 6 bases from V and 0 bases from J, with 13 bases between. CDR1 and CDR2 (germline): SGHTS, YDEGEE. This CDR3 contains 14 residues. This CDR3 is CASTSGVTSYEQYF. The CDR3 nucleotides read TGTGCCAGCACCTCAGGAGTGACCTCCTACGAGCAGTACTTC.

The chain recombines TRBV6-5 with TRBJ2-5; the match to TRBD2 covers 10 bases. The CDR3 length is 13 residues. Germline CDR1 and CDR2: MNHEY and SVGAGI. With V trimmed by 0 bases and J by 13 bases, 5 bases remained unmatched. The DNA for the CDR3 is TGTGCCAGCAGTTACTCGCTAGCGGGGGTACGGTACTTC. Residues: CASSYSLAGVRYF.